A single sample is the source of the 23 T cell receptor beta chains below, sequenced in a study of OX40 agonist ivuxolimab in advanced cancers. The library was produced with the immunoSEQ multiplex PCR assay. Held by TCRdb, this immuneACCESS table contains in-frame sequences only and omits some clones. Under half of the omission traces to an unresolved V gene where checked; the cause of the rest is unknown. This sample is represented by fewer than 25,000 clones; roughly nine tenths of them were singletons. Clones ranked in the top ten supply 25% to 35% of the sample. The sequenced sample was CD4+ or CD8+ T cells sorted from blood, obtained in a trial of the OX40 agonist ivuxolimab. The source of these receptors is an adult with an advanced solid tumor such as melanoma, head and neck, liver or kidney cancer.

CDR3 sequence: CASSERKGVRDTQYF. CDR3 nucleotides: TGCGCCAGCAGTGAACGGAAGGGGGTCCGGGATACGCAGTATTTT. The V and J genes are TRBV10-1 and TRBJ2-3; weak D call: TRBD1 (6 bases). V was shortened by 3 bases and J by 6 bases, with 16 bases between the two germline ends. CDR1 and CDR2 from the germline V gene are WNHNN and SYGVQD (reference sequence). The CDR3 has 15 amino acids.

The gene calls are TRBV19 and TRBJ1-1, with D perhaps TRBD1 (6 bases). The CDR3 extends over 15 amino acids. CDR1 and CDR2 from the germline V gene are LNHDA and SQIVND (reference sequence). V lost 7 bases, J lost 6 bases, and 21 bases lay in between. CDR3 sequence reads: CASNPNINRDAEAFF. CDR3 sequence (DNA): TGTGCCAGTAACCCAAATATAAACAGGGACGCTGAAGCTTTCTTT.

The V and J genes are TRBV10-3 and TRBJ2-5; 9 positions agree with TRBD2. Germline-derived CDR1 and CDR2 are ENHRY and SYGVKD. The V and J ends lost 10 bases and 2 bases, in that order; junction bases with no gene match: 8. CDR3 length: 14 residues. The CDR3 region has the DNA TGTGCCACCGGCCAGCTAGCGGGGCAAGAGACCCAGTACTTC. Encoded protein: CATGQLAGQETQYF.

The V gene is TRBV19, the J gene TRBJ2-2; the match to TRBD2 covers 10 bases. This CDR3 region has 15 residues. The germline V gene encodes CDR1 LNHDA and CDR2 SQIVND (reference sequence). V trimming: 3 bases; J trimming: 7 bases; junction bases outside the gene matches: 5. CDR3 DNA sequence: TGTGCCAGTAGTATCAGCGGGAGGGCAAACGGGGAGCTGTTTTTT. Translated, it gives CASSISGRANGELFF.

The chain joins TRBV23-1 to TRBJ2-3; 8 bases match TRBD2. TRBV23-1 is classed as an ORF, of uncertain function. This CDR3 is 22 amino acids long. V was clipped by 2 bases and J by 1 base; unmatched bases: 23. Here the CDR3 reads CASSQGVQRMAGGRFGTDTQYF. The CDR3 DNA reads TGCGCCAGCAGTCAAGGAGTACAGCGGATGGCGGGAGGTAGATTCGGCACAGATACGCAGTATTTT.

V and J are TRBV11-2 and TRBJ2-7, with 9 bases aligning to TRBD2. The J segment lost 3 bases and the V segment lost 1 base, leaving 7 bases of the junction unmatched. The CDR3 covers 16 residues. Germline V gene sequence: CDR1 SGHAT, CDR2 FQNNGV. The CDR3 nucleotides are TGTGCCAGCAGCTTAGGGGGGGGACTAGCTGTCTACGAGCAGTACTTC. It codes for CASSLGGGLAVYEQYF.

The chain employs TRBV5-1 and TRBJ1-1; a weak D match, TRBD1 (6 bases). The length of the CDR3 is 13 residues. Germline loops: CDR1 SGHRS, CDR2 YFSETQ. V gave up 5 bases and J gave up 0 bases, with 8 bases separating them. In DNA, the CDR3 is TGCGCCAGCAGGCGGGACATGAACACTGAAGCTTTCTTT. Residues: CASRRDMNTEAFF. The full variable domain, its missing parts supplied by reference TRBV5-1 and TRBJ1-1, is KAGVTQTPRYLIKTRGQQVTLSCSPISGHRSVSWYQQTPGQGLQFLFEYFSETQRNKGNFPGRFSGRQFSNSRSEMNVSTLELGDSALYLCASRRDMNTEAFFGQGTRLTVV.

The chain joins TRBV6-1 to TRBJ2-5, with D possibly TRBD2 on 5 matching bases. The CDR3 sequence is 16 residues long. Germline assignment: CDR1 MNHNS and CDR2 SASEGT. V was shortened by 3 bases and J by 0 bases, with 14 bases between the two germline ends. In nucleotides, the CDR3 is TGTGCCAGCAGTGACAGTAGCGCTCAGTACCAAGAGACCCAGTACTTC. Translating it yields CASSDSSAQYQETQYF.

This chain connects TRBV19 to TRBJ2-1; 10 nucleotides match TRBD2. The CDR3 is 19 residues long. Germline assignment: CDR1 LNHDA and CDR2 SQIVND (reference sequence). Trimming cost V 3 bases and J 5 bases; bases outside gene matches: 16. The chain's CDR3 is CASSIGVRPSGSRNNEQFF. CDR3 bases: TGTGCCAGTAGTATTGGGGTGAGGCCTAGCGGGAGCAGAAACAATGAGCAGTTCTTC.

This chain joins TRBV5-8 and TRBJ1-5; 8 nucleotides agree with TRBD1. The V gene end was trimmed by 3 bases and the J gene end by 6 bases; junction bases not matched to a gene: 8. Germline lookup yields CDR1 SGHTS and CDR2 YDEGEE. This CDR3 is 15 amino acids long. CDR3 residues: CASSSRGGTGQPQHF. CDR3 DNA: TGTGCCAGCAGCTCGCGGGGGGGGACAGGTCAGCCCCAGCATTTT. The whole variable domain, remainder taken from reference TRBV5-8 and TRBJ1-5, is EAGVTQSPTHLIKTRGQQATLRCSPISGHTSVYWYQQALGLGLQFLLWYDEGEERNRGNFPPRFSGRQFPNYSSELNVNALELEDSALYLCASSSRGGTGQPQHFGDGTRLSIL.

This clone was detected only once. CDR3 nucleotide sequence: TGTGCCAGCAGCTTAGGTGGGGGAGTGATTGCCGGGGAGCTGTTTTTT. Translating gives CASSLGGGVIAGELFF. The V and J genes are TRBV7-8 and TRBJ2-2, with D perhaps TRBD1 or TRBD2 (5 bases each). The germline V gene has CDR1 SGHVS and CDR2 FQNEAQ. Trimming left V 1 base short and J 6 bases short, with 15 bases between. This CDR3 is 16 amino acids long.

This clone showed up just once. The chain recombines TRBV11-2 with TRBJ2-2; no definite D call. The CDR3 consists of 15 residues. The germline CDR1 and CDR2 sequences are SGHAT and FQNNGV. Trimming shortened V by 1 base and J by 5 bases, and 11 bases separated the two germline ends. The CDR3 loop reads CASSLGRSQTGELFF. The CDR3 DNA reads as TGTGCCAGCAGCTTAGGACGGAGCCAGACCGGGGAGCTGTTTTTT.

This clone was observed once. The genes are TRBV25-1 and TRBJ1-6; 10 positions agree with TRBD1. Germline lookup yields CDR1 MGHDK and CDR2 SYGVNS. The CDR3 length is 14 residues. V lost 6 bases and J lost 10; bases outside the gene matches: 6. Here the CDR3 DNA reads TGTGCCAGCAGCGACAGGGGGCGGGAATCACCCCTCCACTTT. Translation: CASSDRGRESPLHF.

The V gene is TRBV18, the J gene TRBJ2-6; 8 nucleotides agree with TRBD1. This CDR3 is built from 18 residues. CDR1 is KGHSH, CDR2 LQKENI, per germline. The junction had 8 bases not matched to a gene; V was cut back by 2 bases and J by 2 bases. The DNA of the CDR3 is TGTGCCAGCTCACCAACATCCCAGGGGGCGCCTGGGGCCAACGTCCTGACTTTC. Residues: CASSPTSQGAPGANVLTF.

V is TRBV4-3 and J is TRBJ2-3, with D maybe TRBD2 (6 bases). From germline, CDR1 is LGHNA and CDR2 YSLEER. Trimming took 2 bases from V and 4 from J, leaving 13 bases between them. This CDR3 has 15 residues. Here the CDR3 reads CASSQSTGEADTQYF. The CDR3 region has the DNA TGCGCCAGCAGCCAATCGACGGGAGAGGCAGATACGCAGTATTTT.

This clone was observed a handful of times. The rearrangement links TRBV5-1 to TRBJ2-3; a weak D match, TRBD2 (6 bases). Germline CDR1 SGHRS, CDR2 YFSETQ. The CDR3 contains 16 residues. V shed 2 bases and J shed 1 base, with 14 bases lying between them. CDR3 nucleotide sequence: TGCGCCAGCAGCTTAAGACTAGAACAGCGCACAGATACGCAGTATTTT. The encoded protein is CASSLRLEQRTDTQYF.

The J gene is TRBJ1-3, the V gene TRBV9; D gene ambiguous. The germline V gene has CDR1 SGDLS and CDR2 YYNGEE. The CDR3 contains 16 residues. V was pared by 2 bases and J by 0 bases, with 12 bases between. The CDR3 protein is CASSVAPSSSGNTIYF. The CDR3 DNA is TGTGCCAGCAGCGTCGCACCTTCGAGCTCTGGAAACACCATATATTTT.

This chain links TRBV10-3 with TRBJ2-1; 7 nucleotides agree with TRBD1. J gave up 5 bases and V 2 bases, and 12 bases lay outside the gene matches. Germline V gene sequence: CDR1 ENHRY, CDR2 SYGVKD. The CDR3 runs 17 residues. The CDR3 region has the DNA TGTGCCATCAGTGAGGTAGACAGGGATTACCCGGACAATGAGCAGTTCTTC. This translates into CAISEVDRDYPDNEQFF.

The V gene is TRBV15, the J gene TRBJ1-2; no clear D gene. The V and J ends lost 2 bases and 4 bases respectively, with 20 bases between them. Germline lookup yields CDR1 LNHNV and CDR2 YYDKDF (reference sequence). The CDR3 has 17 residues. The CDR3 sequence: CATSRPGRPGGSYGYTF. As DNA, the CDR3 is TGTGCCACCAGCAGACCCGGTCGCCCGGGCGGTAGCTATGGCTACACCTTC. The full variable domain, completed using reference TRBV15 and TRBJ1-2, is DAMVIQNPRYQVTQFGKPVTLSCSQTLNHNVMYWYQQKSSQAPKLLFHYYDKDFNNEADTPDNFQSRRPNTSFCFLDIRSPGLGDTAMYLCATSRPGRPGGSYGYTFGSGTRLTVV.

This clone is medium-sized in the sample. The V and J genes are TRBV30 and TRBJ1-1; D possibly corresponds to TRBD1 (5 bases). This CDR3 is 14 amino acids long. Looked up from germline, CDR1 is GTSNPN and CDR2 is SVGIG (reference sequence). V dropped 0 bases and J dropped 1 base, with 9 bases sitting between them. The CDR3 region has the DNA TGTGCCTGGAGTGTCTCAGGGAGGAACACTGAAGCTTTCTTT. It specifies CAWSVSGRNTEAFF.

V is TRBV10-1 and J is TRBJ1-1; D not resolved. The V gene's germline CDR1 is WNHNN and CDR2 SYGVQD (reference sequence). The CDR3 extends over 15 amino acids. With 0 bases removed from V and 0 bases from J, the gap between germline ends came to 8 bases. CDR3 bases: TGCGCCAGCAGTGAGTCGAGTCCCGTGAACACTGAAGCTTTCTTT. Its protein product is CASSESSPVNTEAFF.

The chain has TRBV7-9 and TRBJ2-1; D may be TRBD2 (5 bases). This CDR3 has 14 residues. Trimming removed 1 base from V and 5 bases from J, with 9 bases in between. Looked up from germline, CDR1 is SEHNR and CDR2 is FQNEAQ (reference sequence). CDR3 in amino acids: CASSLVTGNNEQFF. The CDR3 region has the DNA TGTGCCAGCAGCTTAGTAACGGGAAACAATGAGCAGTTCTTC.

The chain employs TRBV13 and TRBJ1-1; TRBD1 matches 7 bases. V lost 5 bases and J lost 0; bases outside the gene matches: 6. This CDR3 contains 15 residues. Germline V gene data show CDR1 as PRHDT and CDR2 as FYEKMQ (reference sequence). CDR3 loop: CASSPQDRVNTEAFF. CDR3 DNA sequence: TGTGCCAGCAGCCCCCAAGACAGGGTGAACACTGAAGCTTTCTTT.